A selection of T cell receptor beta chains follows, all from one sample in a study of blood T cell repertoires in COVID-19. Profiling relied on immunoSEQ multiplex PCR, and the TCRdb table lists in-frame clones only, not all of them. This sample has some 120,000 clones, with about 86% found just once. The sample comprised peripheral blood. All receptors derive from a woman between 50 and 59 years old with acute or convalescent COVID-19. CDR3s include the opening cysteine and the closing phenylalanine or tryptophan. A D gene is named only where the DNA matches it firmly. Size tells how often a clone was seen (once, few, many) or the class of an expanded clone, and some rows leave it out.

clone_size,j_call,cdr3_length,v_call,d_call,cdr3_nt,cdr3_aa
NA,TRBJ2-7,15,TRBV7-2,TRBD1,TGTGCCAGCAGCTTGGGGGGACAGGCCTCCTACGAGCAGTACTTC,CASSLGGQASYEQYF
NA,TRBJ1-4,15,TRBV7-2,TRBD1,TGTGCCAGCAGCTTCCCCGGACAGGGCGGTGAAAAACTGTTTTTT,CASSFPGQGGEKLFF
NA,TRBJ1-3,15,TRBV2,TRBD1,TGTGCCAGCAGCCAGGGGGCTGCACTAGGAAACACCATATATTTT,CASSQGAALGNTIYF
NA,TRBJ1-1,15,TRBV6-5,TRBD1,TGTGCCAGCAGTTACGGACAGGGGGCGCTTGCTGAAGCTTTCTTT,CASSYGQGALAEAFF
NA,TRBJ1-2,13,TRBV9,NA,TGTGCCAGCGGGGGCCCGGGGATCGATGGCTACACCTTC,CASGGPGIDGYTF
NA,TRBJ1-2,13,TRBV6-5,NA,TGTGCCAGCATTTCGCTGGGGGGCTATGGCTACACCTTC,CASISLGGYGYTF
few,TRBJ1-1,13,TRBV7-2,NA,TGTGCCAGCAGCTTGTTTGAGGTCTCTGAAGCTTTCTTT,CASSLFEVSEAFF
NA,TRBJ2-1,18,TRBV2,NA,TGTGCCAGCAGGGCTCGGGCTAGCTTCGACCCTTCGTACAATGAGCAGTTCTTC,CASRARASFDPSYNEQFF
NA,TRBJ2-2,16,TRBV6-5,TRBD1,TGTGCCAGCAGTTACTCCCTAGACAGGGGTGGCGGGGAGCTGTTTTTT,CASSYSLDRGGGELFF
NA,TRBJ2-3,18,TRBV7-3,TRBD1,TGTGCCAGCAGCTTAATAGGATTTCGGACAGGGTCCACAGATACGCAGTATTTT,CASSLIGFRTGSTDTQYF
NA,TRBJ2-7,14,TRBV29-1,TRBD1,TGCAGCGTTGAGGGGACAGGTGGGGACTACGAGCAGTACTTC,CSVEGTGGDYEQYF
once,TRBJ1-4,14,TRBV6-5,TRBD1,TGTGCCAGCACCACAGGGGGCGCCGGAGAAAAACTGTTTTTT,CASTTGGAGEKLFF
NA,TRBJ1-2,16,TRBV27,TRBD1,TGTGCCAGCAGTTTAAGATCCGGACAGGGGGTCTATGGCTACACCTTC,CASSLRSGQGVYGYTF
few,TRBJ1-5,14,TRBV5-1,TRBD1,TGCGCCAGCAGCGAGGGACAGGGAGGTCAGCCCCAGCATTTT,CASSEGQGGQPQHF
NA,TRBJ2-1,16,TRBV7-2,TRBD1,TGTGCCAGCAGCTTAGAACAGGGGGCGCTTTTCTATGAGCAGTTCTTC,CASSLEQGALFYEQFF
NA,TRBJ2-7,15,TRBV6-5,NA,TGTGCCAGCAGTCCACAGGGATGGGTTTCCTACGAGCAGTACTTC,CASSPQGWVSYEQYF
NA,TRBJ2-3,16,TRBV24-1,NA,TGTGCCACCAGTGATAGGGCGGGGCAGGGTCTGGATACGCAGTATTTT,CATSDRAGQGLDTQYF
NA,TRBJ2-2,17,TRBV5-6,TRBD1,TGTGCCAGCAGCTTGAGCCTATCCGGGACAGGGCCCGGGGAGCTGTTTTTT,CASSLSLSGTGPGELFF
NA,TRBJ1-2,12,TRBV6-1,NA,TGTGCCAGCAGTGACAGTAACTATGGCTACACCTTC,CASSDSNYGYTF
NA,TRBJ1-2,14,TRBV27,NA,TGTGCCAGCAGTTTATCGTTTTCGGACTATGGCTACACCTTC,CASSLSFSDYGYTF
NA,TRBJ1-2,14,TRBV6-6,NA,TGTGCCAGCAGTTATGGGGAGGGCTTAGGCGGCTACACCTTC,CASSYGEGLGGYTF
NA,TRBJ1-2,11,TRBV6-2/TRBV6-3,NA,TGTGCCAGCAGTTACCAGTACGGCTACACCTTC,CASSYQYGYTF
NA,TRBJ1-4,14,TRBV6-5,NA,TGTGCCGGGGCTCTAAAATCTCTTAATGAAAAACTGTTTTTT,CAGALKSLNEKLFF